This record looks at one TCR beta chain sequence and its context. Germline V gene data show CDR1 as LNHNV and CDR2 as YYDKDF (reference sequence). Trimming removed 1 base from V and 7 bases from J; junction bases left unmatched: 4. CDR3 length equals 14 residues. TCRdb used MiXCR to reprocess the 5' RACE reads, holding one entry per CDR3 protein. The repertoire has fewer than 900,000 distinct CDR3 sequences, approximately 18% of them found once; the top ten carry 10% to 15%. This sample was included in a study of identical twins. The same data also contributed to another study, on T cells expressing NK-cell markers.

The TCR was taken from a woman aged 18-29 years in good health. The sequenced sample consisted of PBMCs. The gene calls are TRBV15 and TRBJ2-4; 7 positions agree with TRBD2. The CDR3 nucleotides are TGTGCCACCAGCAGAGCGCGGGGAGGGAACATTCAGTACTTC. The encoded protein is CATSRARGGNIQYF.